This T cell receptor beta chain was recorded in a study of blood T cell repertoires in COVID-19 (dated by TCRdb to between 2020 and 2021). As for the study more broadly: Collaborator samples came from the United States, Italy and Spain and covered acute and convalescent phases of COVID-19. The material from the prospective study consisted of cDNA or gDNA derived from T cells, B-cell-depleted T cells, or PBMCs. Deeply sampled blood TCRbeta repertoires from subjects exposed to, actively infected with, or recovered from COVID-19 were included in the dataset. A freely available public database, intended as a resource for researchers studying the immune response to SARS-CoV-2, is where the repertoires were released. Samples came from the ongoing ImmuneRACE study (first 160 participants) plus 1,254 subjects from 6 global collaborators. A de-identified subject ID, COVID-19 status, age in years and sex were almost always included in the sample metadata. Where available, HLA class I and class II types were obtained from metadata supplied by the sample provider rather than from assay-based typing.

The investigation overall reported the following: The quantity of clinical and demographic metadata differed by source and by participant and was supplied without curation.

This clone showed up just a few times. The specificity of this receptor is unknown. No base-level quality is on record; no much larger clone is a single base apart. Each collaborating institution followed its own protocols to collect whole blood in K2EDTA tubes. Collaborator samples were shipped for TCRbeta analysis as frozen whole blood, isolated PBMCs, or DNA extracted from either sample type. The immunoSEQ Assay, a bias-controlled multiplex PCR, was used to amplify TCRbeta CDR3 regions from genomic DNA. Turning to the authors' computational methods: Nucleated cell counts per sample were estimated from amplification of reference gene primers within the assay. To quantify the absolute abundance of each unique TCRbeta CDR3 rearrangement, sequence reads were collapsed and filtered. Productive Simpson clonality was computed per sample as the square root of Simpson's diversity index over productive rearrangements. TCRdb re-hosts the immuneACCESS table, in-frame sequences only. Its copies lack some clones; in the studies checked, an unresolved V gene accounts for under half of them, and the cause for the rest is not known. That table supplies the V and J calls and clone size; D and trimming were determined from the DNA. The sample table shows tens of thousands of clones, and approximately 80% are seen once. The top ten clones comprise 10% to 15% of the sample.

The source of this sequence is a human donor in a cohort sampled during active COVID-19. Sample: peripheral blood.

The DNA is as follows: TGTGCCAGCAGTCCAACCGTGGTAGATTCGGGTGTAGATGAGCAGTTCTTC. The translation is CASSPTVVDSGVDEQFF. Recombination linked TRBV6-6 to TRBJ2-1; there is no confident call for the D gene. CDR1 and CDR2 are read off the germline V gene (reference sequence) as MNHNY and SVGAGI. From the cysteine through the phenylalanine, the CDR3 covers 17 amino acids. Here the CDR3 DNA is all that survives: 51 bases in frame from base 1. Deletion took 5 bases off V and 8 bases off J, with a span of 25 bases between the germline ends.